This T cell receptor (beta chain) was captured by sequencing in a study of blood T cell repertoires in COVID-19. Background on the study: Specimens from acute and convalescent COVID-19 originated in the United States, Italy and Spain. Nucleic acid was either cDNA or gDNA, and it came from T cells, B-cell-depleted T cells, or PBMCs.

In the original processing: Amplification from reference gene primers served as the basis for estimated nucleated cell counts. Generated by immunoSEQ multiplex PCR, the TCRdb table keeps only in-frame clones and is missing some. Clonal size and the V and J genes are those of that table, whereas D and trimming came from the DNA. The table includes nearly 300,000 clones, approximately 88% detected once. This CDR3 has 16 amino acids. V dropped 1 base and J dropped 3; count of bases not matched to a gene: 3. From germline, CDR1 is KGHDR and CDR2 SFDVKD. The rearrangement links TRBV24-1 to TRBJ2-2, with TRBD2 matching 8 bases. The sequenced sample was peripheral blood. This sequence was found in a woman younger than 45 who had recovered from COVID-19. The CDR3 nucleotides are TGTGCCACCAGTGATTTAGCGGGGGAATACACCGGGGAGCTGTTTTTT. This translates into CATSDLAGEYTGELFF.